The rows below give T cell receptor beta chains drawn from one sample of a study of neurological immune-mediated disorders. One entry per CDR3 protein, called by TCRdb with MiXCR from the 5' RACE reads. The table has approximately 20,000 distinct CDR3 sequences, 27% seen once. Sequencing was performed on PBMCs. These receptors originate from a middle-aged man with HTLV-1-associated myelopathy (HAM/TSP). The CDR3 runs from the conserved cysteine through the conserved F or W. The order of the fields is J gene, V gene, D gene, clone size, CDR3 length, CDR3 protein, CDR3 DNA. The D gene is left open where the match is weak. Not all rows give a size; the values are once, few, many and, for expanded clones, a class.

TRBJ2-3 | TRBV9 | TRBD2 | medium-sized | 14 | CASSLAGGRDTQYF | TGTGCCAGCAGCCTAGCGGGGGGGCGAGATACGCAGTATTTT
TRBJ2-7 | TRBV20-1 | . | . | 13 | CSALGQSSYEQYF | TGCAGTGCGCTTGGACAGAGCTCCTACGAGCAGTACTTC
TRBJ1-5 | TRBV20-1 | TRBD1 | . | 15 | CSASYRQGENQPQHF | TGCAGTGCTAGTTACCGACAGGGGGAGAATCAGCCCCAGCATTTT
TRBJ1-1 | TRBV12-3/TRBV12-4 | . | few | 14 | CASSPGQLGTEAFF | TGTGCCAGCAGTCCCGGACAGTTGGGGACTGAAGCTTTCTTT
TRBJ1-1 | TRBV14 | . | . | 13 | CASSYQGVAEAFF | TGTGCCAGCAGCTATCAGGGAGTCGCTGAAGCTTTCTTT
TRBJ1-2 | TRBV4-2 | . | . | 13 | CASSQEYQGQNTF | TGTGCCAGCAGCCAAGAGTACCAGGGTCAAAACACCTTC
TRBJ1-4 | TRBV7-9 | . | many | 15 | CASSLVTGDSSKLFF | TGTGCCAGCAGCTTAGTGACAGGCGACTCTTCAAAACTGTTTTTT
TRBJ1-1 | TRBV6-2/TRBV6-3 | . | few | 18 | CASSYGSVAGAGNTEAFF | TGTGCCAGCAGTTACGGCTCCGTCGCAGGGGCGGGGAACACTGAAGCTTTCTTT
TRBJ1-5 | TRBV27 | . | many | 17 | CASRRGQGGGGNQPQHF | TGTGCCAGCAGAAGAGGGCAGGGCGGGGGTGGCAATCAGCCCCAGCATTTT
TRBJ1-1 | TRBV3-1 | . | . | 13 | CASSQHSVPEAFF | TGTGCCAGCAGCCAACACAGTGTACCTGAAGCTTTCTTT
TRBJ2-7 | TRBV28 | . | many | 15 | CASSLSSGRAYEQYF | TGTGCCAGCAGTTTAAGCTCGGGACGGGCCTACGAGCAGTACTTC
TRBJ2-7 | TRBV7-2 | TRBD1 | . | 15 | CASSLTGVSSYEQYF | TGTGCCAGCAGCCTGACAGGGGTAAGCTCCTACGAGCAGTACTTC
TRBJ2-2 | TRBV29-1 | . | . | 13 | CSVGLVNTGELFF | TGCAGCGTCGGACTCGTTAACACCGGGGAGCTGTTTTTT
TRBJ1-1 | TRBV7-8 | . | few | 13 | CASSAGLNTEAFF | TGTGCCAGCAGCGCAGGATTGAACACTGAAGCTTTCTTT
TRBJ2-7 | TRBV10-3 | . | . | 14 | CAISESRHSYEQYF | TGTGCCATCAGTGAGTCGAGGCACTCCTACGAGCAGTACTTC
TRBJ2-1 | TRBV7-2 | . | . | 14 | CASSLNAQGREQFF | TGTGCCAGCAGCTTAAATGCGCAGGGACGTGAGCAGTTCTTC
TRBJ2-1 | TRBV12-3/TRBV12-4 | . | . | 15 | CASSVRLSSPHEQFF | TGTGCCAGCAGTGTTCGACTAAGTAGCCCCCATGAGCAGTTCTTC
TRBJ2-7 | TRBV20-1 | TRBD2 | . | 12 | CSARGGGYEQYF | TGCAGTGCTAGAGGCGGGGGGTACGAGCAGTACTTC
TRBJ1-1 | TRBV18 | . | . | 15 | CASSPFSTGNTEAFF | TGTGCCAGCTCACCATTTTCGACTGGAAACACTGAAGCTTTCTTT
TRBJ2-4 | TRBV4-3 | . | . | 16 | CASSQDGLVAKNIQYF | TGCGCCAGCAGCCAAGATGGGCTGGTAGCCAAAAACATTCAGTACTTC
TRBJ1-1 | TRBV6-5 | . | . | 14 | CASSYQGLNTEAFF | TGTGCCAGCAGTTACCAGGGATTGAACACTGAAGCTTTCTTT
TRBJ1-2 | TRBV5-1 | . | . | 13 | CASSYDTNYGYTF | TGCGCCAGCAGCTACGACACTAACTATGGCTACACCTTC
TRBJ2-1 | TRBV27 | . | medium-sized | 16 | CASSLVGASGYNEQFF | TGTGCCAGCAGTTTGGTAGGGGCGTCAGGGTACAATGAGCAGTTCTTC